The entry that follows covers one TCR beta chain sequence. Its specificity is not known. Repertoires were generated with immunoSEQ multiplex PCR, while TCRdb's copy carries only in-frame clones and drops some. The sample yields about 150,000 clones, 94% seen once. The data stem from a study of T cell responses to AZD1222 COVID-19 vaccine. Study-level results: The donor group comprised mostly white British people and more females; the analysis possibly underestimated clonal diversity. Spike-wide vaccine-associated CD4 TCRs dominated at 160-218 and 743-854.

Sequencing used peripheral blood, obtained on day 0 of AZD1222 vaccination. This clonotype was sampled from an adult in good health.

The CDR3 here is CASSLGGTGWNSPLHF. The CDR3 DNA reads TGTGCCAGCAGCTTAGGGGGGACAGGTTGGAATTCACCCCTCCACTTT. The V call is TRBV7-2, the J call TRBJ1-6; 8 nucleotides line up with TRBD1. The CDR3 runs 16 residues. The J segment lost 7 bases and the V segment lost 1 base, leaving 6 bases of the junction unmatched. Germline V gene sequence: CDR1 SGHTA, CDR2 FQGNSA.